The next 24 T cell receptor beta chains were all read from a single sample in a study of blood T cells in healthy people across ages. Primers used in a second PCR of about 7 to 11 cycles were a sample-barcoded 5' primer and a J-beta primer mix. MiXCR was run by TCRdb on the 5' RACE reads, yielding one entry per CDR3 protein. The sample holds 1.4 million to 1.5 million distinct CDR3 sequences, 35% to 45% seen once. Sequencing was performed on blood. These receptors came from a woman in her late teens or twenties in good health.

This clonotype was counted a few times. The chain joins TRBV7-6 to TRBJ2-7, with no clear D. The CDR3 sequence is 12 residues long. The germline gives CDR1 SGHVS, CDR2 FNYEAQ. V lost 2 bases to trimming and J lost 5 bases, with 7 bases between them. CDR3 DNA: TGTGCCAGCAGCTTAACAATGGACGAGCAGTACTTC. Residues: CASSLTMDEQYF.

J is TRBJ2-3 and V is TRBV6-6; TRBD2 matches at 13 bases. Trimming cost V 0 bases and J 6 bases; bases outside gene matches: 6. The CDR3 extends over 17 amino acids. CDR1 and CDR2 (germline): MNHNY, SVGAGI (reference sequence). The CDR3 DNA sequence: TGTGCCAGCAGTTACTCCGGGACTAGCGGGGTTGCGGATACGCAGTATTTT. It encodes CASSYSGTSGVADTQYF.

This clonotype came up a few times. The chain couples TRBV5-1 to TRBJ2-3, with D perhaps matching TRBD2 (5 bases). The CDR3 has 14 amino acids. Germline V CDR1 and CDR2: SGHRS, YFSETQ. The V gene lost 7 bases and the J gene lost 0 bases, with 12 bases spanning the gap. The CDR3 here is CASLAGSSTDTQYF. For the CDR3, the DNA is TGCGCCAGCCTGGCGGGCTCAAGCACAGATACGCAGTATTTT.

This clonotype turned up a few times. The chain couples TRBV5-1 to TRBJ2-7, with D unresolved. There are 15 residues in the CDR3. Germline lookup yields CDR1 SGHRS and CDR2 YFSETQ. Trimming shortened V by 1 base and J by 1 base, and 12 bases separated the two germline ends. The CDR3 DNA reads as TGCGCCAGCAGCTTGTCAGGCCCCGGATCCTACGAGCAGTACTTC. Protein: CASSLSGPGSYEQYF.

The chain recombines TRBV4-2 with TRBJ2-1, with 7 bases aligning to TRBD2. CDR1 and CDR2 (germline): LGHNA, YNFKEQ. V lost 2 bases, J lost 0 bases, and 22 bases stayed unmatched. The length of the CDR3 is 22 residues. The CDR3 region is CASSQPFFLQRDITPSYNEQFF. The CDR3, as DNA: TGTGCCAGCAGCCAACCCTTTTTCCTGCAGCGGGATATAACGCCCTCCTACAATGAGCAGTTCTTC.

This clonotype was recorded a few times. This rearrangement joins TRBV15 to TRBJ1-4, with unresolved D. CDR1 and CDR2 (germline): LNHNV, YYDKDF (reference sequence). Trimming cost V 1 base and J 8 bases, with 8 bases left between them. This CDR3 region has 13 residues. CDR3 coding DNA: TGTGCCACCAGCAGAGGAGGGCACGAAAAACTGTTTTTT. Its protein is CATSRGGHEKLFF.

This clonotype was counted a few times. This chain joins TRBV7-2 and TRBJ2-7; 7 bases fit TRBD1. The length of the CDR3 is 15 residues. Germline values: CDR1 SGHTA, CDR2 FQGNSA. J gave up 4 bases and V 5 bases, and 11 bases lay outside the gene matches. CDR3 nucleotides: TGTGCCAGCAGCACTCGACAGGGTAGAATGTACGAGCAGTACTTC. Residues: CASSTRQGRMYEQYF.

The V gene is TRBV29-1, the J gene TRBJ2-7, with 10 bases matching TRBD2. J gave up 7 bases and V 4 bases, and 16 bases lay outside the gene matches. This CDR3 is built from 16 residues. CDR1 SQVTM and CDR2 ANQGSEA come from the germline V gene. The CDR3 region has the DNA TGCAGCGTTGGGACTAGCGGAGTCAGCTCCTACAATGAGCAGTACTTC. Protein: CSVGTSGVSSYNEQYF.

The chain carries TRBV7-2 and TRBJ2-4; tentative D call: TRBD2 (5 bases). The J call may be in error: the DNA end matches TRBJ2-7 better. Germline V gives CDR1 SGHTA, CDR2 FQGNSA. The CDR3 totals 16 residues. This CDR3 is CASSLRLGTSPYEQYF. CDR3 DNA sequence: TGTGCCAGCAGCTTACGACTCGGTACTAGTCCCTACGAGCAGTACTTC.

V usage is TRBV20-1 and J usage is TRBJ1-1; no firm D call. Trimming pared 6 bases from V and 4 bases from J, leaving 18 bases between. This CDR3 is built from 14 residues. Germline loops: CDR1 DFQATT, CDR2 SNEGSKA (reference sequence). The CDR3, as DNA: TGCAGTGCGTATGATACGAAGGGTAGCACTGAAGCTTTCTTT. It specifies CSAYDTKGSTEAFF.

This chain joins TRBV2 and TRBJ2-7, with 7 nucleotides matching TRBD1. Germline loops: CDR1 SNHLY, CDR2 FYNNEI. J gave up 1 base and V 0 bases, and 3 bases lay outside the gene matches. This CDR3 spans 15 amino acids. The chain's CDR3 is CASSEARTGSYEQYF. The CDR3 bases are TGTGCCAGCAGTGAAGCCAGGACAGGATCCTACGAGCAGTACTTC.

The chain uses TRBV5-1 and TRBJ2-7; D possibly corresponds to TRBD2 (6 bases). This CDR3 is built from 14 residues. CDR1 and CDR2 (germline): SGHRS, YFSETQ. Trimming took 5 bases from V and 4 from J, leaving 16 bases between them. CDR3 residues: CASRGGRGVYEQYF. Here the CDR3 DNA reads TGCGCCAGCAGGGGGGGTCGCGGCGTTTACGAGCAGTACTTC.

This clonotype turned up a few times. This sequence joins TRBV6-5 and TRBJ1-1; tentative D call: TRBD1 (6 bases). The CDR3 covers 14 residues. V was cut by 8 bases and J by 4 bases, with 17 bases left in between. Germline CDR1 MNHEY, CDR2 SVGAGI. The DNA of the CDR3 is TGTGCCAGCGGTTGGTGGGGGGGCACCACTGAAGCTTTCTTT. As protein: CASGWWGGTTEAFF.

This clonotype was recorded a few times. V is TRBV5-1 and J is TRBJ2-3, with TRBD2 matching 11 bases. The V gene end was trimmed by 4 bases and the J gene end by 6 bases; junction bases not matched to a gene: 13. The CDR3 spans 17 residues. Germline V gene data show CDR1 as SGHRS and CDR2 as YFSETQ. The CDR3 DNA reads TGCGCCAGCAGCCCCGGACGGACTAGCGGGCCCGGGGATACGCAGTATTTT. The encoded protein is CASSPGRTSGPGDTQYF.

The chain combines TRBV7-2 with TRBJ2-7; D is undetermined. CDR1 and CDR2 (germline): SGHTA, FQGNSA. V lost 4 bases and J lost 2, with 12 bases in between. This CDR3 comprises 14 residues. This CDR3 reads CASSSQGGPYEQYF. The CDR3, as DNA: TGTGCCAGCAGCTCCCAAGGTGGCCCCTACGAGCAGTACTTC.

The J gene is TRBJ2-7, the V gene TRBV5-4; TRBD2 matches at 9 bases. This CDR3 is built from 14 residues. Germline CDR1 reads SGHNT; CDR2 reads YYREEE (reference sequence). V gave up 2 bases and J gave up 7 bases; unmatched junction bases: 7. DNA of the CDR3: TGTGCCAGCAGCTTTAGCGGGAGATCGGATGAGCAGTACTTC. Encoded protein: CASSFSGRSDEQYF.

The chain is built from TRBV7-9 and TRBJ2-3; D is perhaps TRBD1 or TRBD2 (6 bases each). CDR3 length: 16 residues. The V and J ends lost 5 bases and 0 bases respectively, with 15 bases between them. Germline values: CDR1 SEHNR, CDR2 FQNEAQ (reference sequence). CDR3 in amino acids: CASSRGTRTSTDTQYF. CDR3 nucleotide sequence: TGTGCCAGCAGCCGCGGGACAAGGACTAGCACAGATACGCAGTATTTT.

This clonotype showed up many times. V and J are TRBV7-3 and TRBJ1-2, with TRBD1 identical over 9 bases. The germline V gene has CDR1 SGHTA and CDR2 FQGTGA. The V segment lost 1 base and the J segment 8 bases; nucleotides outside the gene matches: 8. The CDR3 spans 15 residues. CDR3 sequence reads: CASSLSRDRADGYTF. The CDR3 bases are TGTGCCAGCAGCTTAAGCCGGGACAGGGCAGACGGCTACACCTTC.

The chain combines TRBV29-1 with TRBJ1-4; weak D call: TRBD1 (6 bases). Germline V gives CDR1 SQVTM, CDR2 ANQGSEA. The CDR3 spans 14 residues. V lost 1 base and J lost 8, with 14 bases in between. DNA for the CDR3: TGCAGCGTTGAAGTAGAGGAGGGGGGAGAAAAACTGTTTTTT. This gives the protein CSVEVEEGGEKLFF.

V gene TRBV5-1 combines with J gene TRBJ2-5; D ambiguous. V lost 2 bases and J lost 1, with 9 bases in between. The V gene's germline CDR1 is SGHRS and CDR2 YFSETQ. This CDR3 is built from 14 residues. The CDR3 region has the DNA TGCGCCAGCAGCTTTGGGCCAGCCCAAGAGACCCAGTACTTC. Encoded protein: CASSFGPAQETQYF.

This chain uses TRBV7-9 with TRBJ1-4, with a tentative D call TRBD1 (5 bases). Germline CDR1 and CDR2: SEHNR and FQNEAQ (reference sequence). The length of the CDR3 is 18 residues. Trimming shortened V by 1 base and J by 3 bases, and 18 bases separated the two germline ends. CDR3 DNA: TGTGCCAGCAGCTTAGACGAATCTTGGGGCCTTTCTAATGAAAAACTGTTTTTT. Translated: CASSLDESWGLSNEKLFF.

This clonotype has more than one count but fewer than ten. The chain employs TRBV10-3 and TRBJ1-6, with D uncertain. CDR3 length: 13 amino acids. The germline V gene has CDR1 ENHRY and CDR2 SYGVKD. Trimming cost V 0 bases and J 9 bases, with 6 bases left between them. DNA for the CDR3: TGTGCCATCAGTGAGTCTGAAGGTTCACCCCTCCACTTT. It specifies CAISESEGSPLHF.

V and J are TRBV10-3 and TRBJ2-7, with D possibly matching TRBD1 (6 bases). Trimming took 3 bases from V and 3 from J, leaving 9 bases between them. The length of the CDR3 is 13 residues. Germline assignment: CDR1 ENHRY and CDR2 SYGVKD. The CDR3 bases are TGTGCCATCAGTGAACAGGGTCTCTACGAGCAGTACTTC. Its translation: CAISEQGLYEQYF.

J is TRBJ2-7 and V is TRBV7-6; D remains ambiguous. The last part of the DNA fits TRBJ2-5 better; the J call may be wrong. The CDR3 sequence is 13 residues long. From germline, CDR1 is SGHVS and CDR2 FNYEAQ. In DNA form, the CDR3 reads TGTGCCAGCCGTAGGCTGTCTGATGGGACCCAGTACTTC. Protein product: CASRRLSDGTQYF.